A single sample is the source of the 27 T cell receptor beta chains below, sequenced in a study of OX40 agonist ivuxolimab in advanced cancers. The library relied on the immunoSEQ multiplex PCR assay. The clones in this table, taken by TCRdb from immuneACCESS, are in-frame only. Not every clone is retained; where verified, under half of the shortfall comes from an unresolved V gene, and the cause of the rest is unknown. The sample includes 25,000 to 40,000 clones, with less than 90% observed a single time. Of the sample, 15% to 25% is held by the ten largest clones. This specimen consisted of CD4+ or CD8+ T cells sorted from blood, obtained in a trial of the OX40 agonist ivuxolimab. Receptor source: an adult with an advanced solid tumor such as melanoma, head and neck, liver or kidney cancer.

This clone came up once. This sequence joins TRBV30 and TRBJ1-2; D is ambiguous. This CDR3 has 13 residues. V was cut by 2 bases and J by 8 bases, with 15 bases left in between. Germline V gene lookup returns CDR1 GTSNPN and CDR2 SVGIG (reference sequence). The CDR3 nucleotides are TGTGCCTGGAGTTTGGGCAGGTTCGGGGGCTACACCTTC. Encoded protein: CAWSLGRFGGYTF.

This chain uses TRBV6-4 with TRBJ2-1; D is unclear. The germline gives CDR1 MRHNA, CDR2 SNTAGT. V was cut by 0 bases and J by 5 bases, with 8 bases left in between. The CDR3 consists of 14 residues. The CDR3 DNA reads TGTGCCAGCAGTGACTCGGGTGAGAACAATGAGCAGTTCTTC. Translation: CASSDSGENNEQFF.

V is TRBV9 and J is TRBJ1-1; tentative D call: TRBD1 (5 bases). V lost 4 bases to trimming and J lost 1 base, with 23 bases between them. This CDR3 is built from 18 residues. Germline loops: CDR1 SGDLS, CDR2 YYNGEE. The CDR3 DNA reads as TGTGCCAGCAGCCCTAGTGGGGCCTACCCGGGAAGGAACACTGAAGCTTTCTTT. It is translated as CASSPSGAYPGRNTEAFF. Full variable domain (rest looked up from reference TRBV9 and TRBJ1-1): DSGVTQTPKHLITATGQRVTLRCSPRSGDLSVYWYQQSLDQGLQFLIQYYNGEERAKGNILERFSAQQFPDLHSELNLSSLELGDSALYFCASSPSGAYPGRNTEAFFGQGTRLTVV.

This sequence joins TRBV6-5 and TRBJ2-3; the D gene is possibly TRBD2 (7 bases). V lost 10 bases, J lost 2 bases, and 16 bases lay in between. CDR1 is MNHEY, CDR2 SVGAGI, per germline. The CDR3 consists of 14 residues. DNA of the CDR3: TGTGCCATCTCAGGGGCGGGGGCCACAGATACGCAGTATTTT. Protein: CAISGAGATDTQYF.

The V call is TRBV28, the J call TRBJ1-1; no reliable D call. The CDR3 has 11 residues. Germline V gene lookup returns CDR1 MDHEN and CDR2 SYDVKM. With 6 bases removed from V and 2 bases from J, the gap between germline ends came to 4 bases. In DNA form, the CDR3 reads TGTGCCAGCAGAGCAAACACTGAAGCTTTCTTT. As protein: CASRANTEAFF.

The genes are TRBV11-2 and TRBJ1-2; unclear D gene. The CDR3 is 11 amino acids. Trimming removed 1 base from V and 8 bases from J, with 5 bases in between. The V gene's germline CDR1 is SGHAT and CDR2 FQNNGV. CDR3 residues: CASSLGNGYTF. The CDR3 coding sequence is TGTGCCAGCAGCTTAGGCAACGGCTACACCTTC.

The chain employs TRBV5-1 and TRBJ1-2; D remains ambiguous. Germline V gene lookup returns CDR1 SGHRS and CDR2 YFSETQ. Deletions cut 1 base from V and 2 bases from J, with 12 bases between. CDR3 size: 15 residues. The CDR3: CASSLSVSGNYGYTF. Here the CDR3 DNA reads TGCGCCAGCAGCTTGTCGGTTTCTGGGAACTATGGCTACACCTTC.

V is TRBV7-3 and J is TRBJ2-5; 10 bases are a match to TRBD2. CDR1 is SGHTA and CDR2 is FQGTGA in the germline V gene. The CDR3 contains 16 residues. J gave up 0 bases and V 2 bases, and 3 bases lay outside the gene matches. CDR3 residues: CASSLSGLANQETQYF. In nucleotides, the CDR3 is TGTGCCAGCAGCTTATCGGGACTAGCGAACCAAGAGACCCAGTACTTC.

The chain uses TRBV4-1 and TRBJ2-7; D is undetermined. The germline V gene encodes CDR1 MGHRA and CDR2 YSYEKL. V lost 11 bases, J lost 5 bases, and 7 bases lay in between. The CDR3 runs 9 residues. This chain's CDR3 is CAPAHEQYF. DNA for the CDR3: TGCGCCCCAGCCCACGAGCAGTACTTC.

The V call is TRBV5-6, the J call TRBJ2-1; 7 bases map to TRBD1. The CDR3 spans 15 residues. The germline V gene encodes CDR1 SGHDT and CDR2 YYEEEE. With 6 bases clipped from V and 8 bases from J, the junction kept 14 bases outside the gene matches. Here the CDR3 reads CASNLDRVSPDEQFF. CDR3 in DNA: TGTGCCAGCAACCTAGACAGGGTGTCTCCGGATGAGCAGTTCTTC.

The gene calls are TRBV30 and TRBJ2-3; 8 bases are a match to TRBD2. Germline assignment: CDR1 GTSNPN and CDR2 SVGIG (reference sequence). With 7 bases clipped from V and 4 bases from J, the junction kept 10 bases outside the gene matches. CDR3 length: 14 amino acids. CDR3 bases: TGTGCCTTGTCGGGGGCGGGAGGTGCAGATACGCAGTATTTT. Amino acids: CALSGAGGADTQYF.

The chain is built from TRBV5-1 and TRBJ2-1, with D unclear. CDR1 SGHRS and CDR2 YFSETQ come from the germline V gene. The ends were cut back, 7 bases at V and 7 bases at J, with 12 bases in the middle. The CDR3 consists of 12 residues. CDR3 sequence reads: CASSRSRNEQFF. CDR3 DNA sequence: TGCGCCAGCTCCAGGTCGAGGAATGAGCAGTTCTTC.

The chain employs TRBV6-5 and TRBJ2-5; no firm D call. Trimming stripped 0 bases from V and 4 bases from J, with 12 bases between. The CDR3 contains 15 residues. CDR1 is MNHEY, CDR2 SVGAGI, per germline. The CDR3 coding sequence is TGTGCCAGCAGTTACTCCGAAACCTCGGGAGAGACCCAGTACTTC. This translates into CASSYSETSGETQYF.

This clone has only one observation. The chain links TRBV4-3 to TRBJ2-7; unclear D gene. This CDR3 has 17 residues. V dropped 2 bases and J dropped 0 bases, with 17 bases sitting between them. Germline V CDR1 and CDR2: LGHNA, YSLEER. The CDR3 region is CASSQSTDGYFSYEQYF. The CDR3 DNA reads TGCGCCAGCAGCCAAAGTACCGACGGCTACTTCTCCTACGAGCAGTACTTC.

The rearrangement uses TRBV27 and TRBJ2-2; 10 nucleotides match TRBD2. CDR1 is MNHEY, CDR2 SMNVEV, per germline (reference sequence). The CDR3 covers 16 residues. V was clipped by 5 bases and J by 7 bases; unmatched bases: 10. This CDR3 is CASSPLAGAPGGELFF. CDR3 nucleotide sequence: TGTGCCAGCAGTCCCCTAGCGGGAGCCCCGGGCGGGGAGCTGTTTTTT.

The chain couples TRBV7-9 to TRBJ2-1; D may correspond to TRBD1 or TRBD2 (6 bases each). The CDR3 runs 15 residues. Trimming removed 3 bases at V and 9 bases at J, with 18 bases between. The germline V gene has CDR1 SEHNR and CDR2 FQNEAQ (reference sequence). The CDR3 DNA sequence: TGTGCCAGCAGCTTTGGAGGGATGGGACAATTTGAGCAGTTCTTC. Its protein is CASSFGGMGQFEQFF.

The CDR3 nucleotides are TGTGCCAGTAGTATTATGGCGGGAGGCGGGTACAATGAGCAGTTCTTC. Encoded protein: CASSIMAGGGYNEQFF. This chain links TRBV19 with TRBJ2-1; 8 nucleotides line up with TRBD2. Trimming removed 3 bases from V and 4 bases from J; junction bases left unmatched: 8. Germline V gene sequence: CDR1 LNHDA, CDR2 SQIVND (reference sequence). This CDR3 comprises 16 residues.

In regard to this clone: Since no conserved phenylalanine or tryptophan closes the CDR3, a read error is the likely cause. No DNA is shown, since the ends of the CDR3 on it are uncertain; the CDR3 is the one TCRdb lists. This CDR3 is CASSLLGTD. The chain joins TRBV4-1 to TRBJ2-7. Germline V gives CDR1 MGHRA, CDR2 YSYEKL. Inclusive of both ends, the CDR3 amounts to 9 amino acids.

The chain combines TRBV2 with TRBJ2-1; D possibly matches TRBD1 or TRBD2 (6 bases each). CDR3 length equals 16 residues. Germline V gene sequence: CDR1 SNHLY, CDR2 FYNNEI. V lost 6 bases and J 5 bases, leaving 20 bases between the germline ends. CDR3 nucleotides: TGTGCCAGCAGCCAAGGGGGGAGTACCTACGACAATGAGCAGTTCTTC. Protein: CASSQGGSTYDNEQFF.

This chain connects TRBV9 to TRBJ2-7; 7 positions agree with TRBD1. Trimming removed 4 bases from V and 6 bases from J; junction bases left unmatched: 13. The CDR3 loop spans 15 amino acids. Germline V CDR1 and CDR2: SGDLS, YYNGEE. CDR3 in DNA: TGTGCCAGCAGCCGCCTAGATAGGGGGCTTGGCGAGCAGTACTTC. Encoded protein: CASSRLDRGLGEQYF.

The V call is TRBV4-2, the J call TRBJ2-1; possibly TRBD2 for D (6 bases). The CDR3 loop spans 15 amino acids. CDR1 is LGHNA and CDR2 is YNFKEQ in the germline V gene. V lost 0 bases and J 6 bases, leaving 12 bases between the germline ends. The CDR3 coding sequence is TGTGCCAGCAGCCAAGAACCGGGGGTGCCCAATGAGCAGTTCTTC. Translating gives CASSQEPGVPNEQFF.

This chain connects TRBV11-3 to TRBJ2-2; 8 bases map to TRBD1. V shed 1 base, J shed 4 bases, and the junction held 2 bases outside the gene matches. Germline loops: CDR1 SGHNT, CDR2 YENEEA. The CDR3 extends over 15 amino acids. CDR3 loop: CASSLGTGLTGELFF. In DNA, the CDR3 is TGTGCCAGCAGCTTAGGGACAGGGCTCACCGGGGAGCTGTTTTTT.

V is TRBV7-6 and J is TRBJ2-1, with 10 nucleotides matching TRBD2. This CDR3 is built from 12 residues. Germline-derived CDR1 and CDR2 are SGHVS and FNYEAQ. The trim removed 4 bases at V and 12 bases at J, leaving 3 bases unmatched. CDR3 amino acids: CASSSGLAAQFF. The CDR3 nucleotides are TGTGCCAGCAGCTCCGGACTAGCGGCGCAGTTCTTC.

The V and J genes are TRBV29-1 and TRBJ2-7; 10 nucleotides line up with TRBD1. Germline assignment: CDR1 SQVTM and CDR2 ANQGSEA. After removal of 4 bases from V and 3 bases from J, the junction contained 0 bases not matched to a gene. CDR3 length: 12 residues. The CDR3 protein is CSVGDRGYEQYF. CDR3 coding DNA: TGCAGCGTTGGGGACAGGGGCTACGAGCAGTACTTC.

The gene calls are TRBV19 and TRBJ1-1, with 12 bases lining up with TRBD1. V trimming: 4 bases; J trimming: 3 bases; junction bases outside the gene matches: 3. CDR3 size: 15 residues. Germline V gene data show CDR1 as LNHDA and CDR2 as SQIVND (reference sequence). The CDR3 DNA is TGTGCCAGTAGTAGGGACAGGGGGCAGTACACTGAAGCTTTCTTT. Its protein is CASSRDRGQYTEAFF.

The CDR3 here is CASSFIRLGLERENTEAFF. The DNA of the CDR3 is TGTGCCAGCAGCTTCATTCGATTAGGCCTAGAAAGGGAGAACACTGAAGCTTTCTTT. J is TRBJ1-1 and V is TRBV7-9; no clear D. This CDR3 comprises 19 residues. Deletions cut 3 bases from V and 1 base from J, with 24 bases between. Germline CDR1 and CDR2: SEHNR and FQNEAQ (reference sequence). Looking up the rest from reference TRBV7-9 and TRBJ1-1 gives the full variable domain: DTGVSQNPRHKITKRGQNVTFRCDPISEHNRLYWYRQTLGQGPEFLTYFQNEAQLEKSRLLSDRFSAERPKGSFSTLEIQRTEQGDSAMYLCASSFIRLGLERENTEAFFGQGTRLTVV.

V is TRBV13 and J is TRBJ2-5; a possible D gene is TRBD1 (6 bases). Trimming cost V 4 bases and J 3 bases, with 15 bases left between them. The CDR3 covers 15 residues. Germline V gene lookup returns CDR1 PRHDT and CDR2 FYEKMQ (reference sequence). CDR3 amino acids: CASSYTGSAKETQYF. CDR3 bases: TGTGCCAGCAGCTACACAGGGTCGGCGAAAGAGACCCAGTACTTC.